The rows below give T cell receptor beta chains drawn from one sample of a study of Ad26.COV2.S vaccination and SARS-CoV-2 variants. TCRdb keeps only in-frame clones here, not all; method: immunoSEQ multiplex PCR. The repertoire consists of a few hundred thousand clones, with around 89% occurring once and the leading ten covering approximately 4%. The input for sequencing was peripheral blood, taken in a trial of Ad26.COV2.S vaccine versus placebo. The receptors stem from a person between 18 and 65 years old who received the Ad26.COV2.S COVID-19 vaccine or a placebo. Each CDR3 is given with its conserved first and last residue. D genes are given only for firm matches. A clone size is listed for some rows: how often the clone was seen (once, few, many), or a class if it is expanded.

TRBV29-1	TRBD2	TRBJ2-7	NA	CSVGPPPGLAGAAGSYEQYF	TGCAGCGTTGGACCACCACCGGGACTAGCGGGGGCAGCCGGCTCCTACGAGCAGTACTTC
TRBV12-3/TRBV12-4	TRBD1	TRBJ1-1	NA	CASGRQGMTEAFF	TGTGCCAGTGGGAGACAGGGGATGACTGAAGCTTTCTTT
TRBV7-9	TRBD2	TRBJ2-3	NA	CASSFSGGATDTQYF	TGTGCCAGCAGCTTTAGCGGGGGGGCAACAGATACGCAGTATTTT
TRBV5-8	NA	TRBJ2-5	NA	CASSIQGQSVHETQYF	TGTGCCAGCAGCATACAAGGACAGAGTGTTCACGAGACCCAGTACTTC
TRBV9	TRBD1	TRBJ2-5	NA	CASSVEASGGEETQYF	TGTGCCAGCAGCGTAGAGGCCTCAGGGGGTGAAGAGACCCAGTACTTC
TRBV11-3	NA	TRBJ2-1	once	CASSLDGNGGGGEQFF	TGTGCCAGCAGCTTAGATGGGAATGGGGGAGGAGGTGAGCAGTTCTTC
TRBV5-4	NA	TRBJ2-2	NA	CASSPQSNTGELFF	TGTGCCAGCAGCCCCCAATCGAACACCGGGGAGCTGTTTTTT
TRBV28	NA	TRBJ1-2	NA	CASSLAATAAQGGYTF	TGTGCCAGCAGTTTAGCAGCGACAGCGGCCCAAGGAGGCTACACCTTC
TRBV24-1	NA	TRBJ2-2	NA	CATSDPGSLTGELFF	TGTGCCACCAGTGACCCCGGGTCGTTAACCGGGGAGCTGTTTTTT
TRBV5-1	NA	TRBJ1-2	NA	CASSLRRQTNYGYTF	TGCGCCAGCAGCTTAAGGCGGCAAACTAACTATGGCTACACCTTC
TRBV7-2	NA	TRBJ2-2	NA	CASSSRRPTGGELFF	TGTGCCAGCAGCAGCAGACGGCCCACGGGCGGGGAGCTGTTTTTT
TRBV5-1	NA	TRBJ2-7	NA	CASSLRLESTYEQYF	TGCGCCAGCAGCTTGAGACTAGAGTCAACCTACGAGCAGTACTTC
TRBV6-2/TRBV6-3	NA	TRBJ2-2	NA	CASSYVPGTGELFF	TGTGCCAGCAGTTATGTCCCCGGAACCGGGGAGCTGTTTTTT
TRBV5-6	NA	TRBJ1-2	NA	CASSLFGQIPYGYTF	TGTGCCAGCAGCTTGTTCGGACAGATCCCCTATGGCTACACCTTC
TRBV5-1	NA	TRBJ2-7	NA	CASSLAAAGIYEQYF	TGCGCCAGCAGCTTGGCCGCAGCAGGGATCTACGAGCAGTACTTC
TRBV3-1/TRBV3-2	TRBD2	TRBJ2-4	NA	CASSPKDKAGTRRDIQYF	TGTGCCAGCAGCCCTAAAGATAAAGCGGGGACTCGGAGGGACATTCAGTACTTC
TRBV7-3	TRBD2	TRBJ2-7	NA	CASSLAGGYEQYF	TGTGCCAGCAGCTTAGCGGGAGGCTACGAGCAGTACTTC
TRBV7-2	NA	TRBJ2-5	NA	CASSPKRGIQETQYF	TGTGCCAGCAGCCCGAAGAGGGGAATCCAAGAGACCCAGTACTTC
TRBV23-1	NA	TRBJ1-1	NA	CASRYKTPEAFF	TGCGCCAGCAGATACAAGACCCCTGAAGCTTTCTTT
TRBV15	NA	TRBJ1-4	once	CATSRGGGTLSATNEKLFF	TGTGCCACCAGCAGAGGGGGGGGGACACTCTCTGCAACTAATGAAAAACTGTTTTTT
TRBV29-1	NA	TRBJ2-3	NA	CSVERQINTDTQYF	TGCAGCGTTGAGCGACAGATTAACACAGATACGCAGTATTTT
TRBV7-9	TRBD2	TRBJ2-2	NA	CASTDGGIKNTGELFF	TGTGCCAGCACCGACGGGGGGATAAAGAACACCGGGGAGCTGTTTTTT
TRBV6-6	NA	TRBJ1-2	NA	CASSYSLDGYTF	TGTGCCAGCAGTTACTCGTTAGATGGCTACACCTTC
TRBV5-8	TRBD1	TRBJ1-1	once	CASSFWTGQGPLRGTEAFF	TGTGCCAGCAGCTTTTGGACGGGACAGGGCCCGCTCAGAGGCACTGAAGCTTTCTTT
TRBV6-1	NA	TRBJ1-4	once	CASSEAGDGMFF	TGTGCCAGCAGTGAAGCCGGGGACGGGATGTTTTTT
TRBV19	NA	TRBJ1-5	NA	CASSINRDSNQPQHF	TGTGCCAGTAGTATTAATCGGGATAGCAATCAGCCCCAGCATTTT
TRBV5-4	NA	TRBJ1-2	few	CASSIGHYGYTF	TGTGCCAGCAGCATAGGACACTATGGCTACACCTTC
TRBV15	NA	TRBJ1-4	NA	CATSGAGAPNEKLFF	TGTGCCACCAGCGGAGCAGGTGCCCCGAATGAAAAACTGTTTTTT
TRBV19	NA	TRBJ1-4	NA	CASSRQVLNNEKLFF	TGTGCCAGCTCACGACAGGTCCTGAATAATGAAAAACTGTTTTTT
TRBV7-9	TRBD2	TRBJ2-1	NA	CASSLSGGKYNEQFF	TGTGCCAGCAGCTTAAGCGGGGGCAAATACAATGAGCAGTTCTTC
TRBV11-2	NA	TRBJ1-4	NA	CASSPPGGKLFF	TGTGCCAGCAGCCCCCCCGGGGGAAAACTGTTTTTT
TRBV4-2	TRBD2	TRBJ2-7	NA	CASSQDPAGFYEQYF	TGTGCCAGCAGCCAAGATCCAGCGGGGTTTTACGAGCAGTACTTC
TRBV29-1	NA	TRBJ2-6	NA	CSVEGPASTGANVLTF	TGCAGCGTTGAAGGGCCAGCCTCTACTGGGGCCAACGTCCTGACTTTC
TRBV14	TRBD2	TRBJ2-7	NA	CASSKELAGSYEQYF	TGTGCCAGCAGTAAGGAACTAGCGGGGAGTTACGAGCAGTACTTC
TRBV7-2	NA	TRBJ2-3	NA	CASTPLRGTDTQYF	TGTGCCAGCACCCCACTGCGGGGCACAGATACGCAGTATTTT
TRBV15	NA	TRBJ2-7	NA	CATSRPHTQGAYEQYF	TGTGCCACCAGCAGACCCCATACCCAGGGAGCCTACGAGCAGTACTTC
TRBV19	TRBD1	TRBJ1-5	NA	CASIADRGGQPQHF	TGTGCCAGTATCGCGGACAGGGGAGGTCAGCCCCAGCATTTT
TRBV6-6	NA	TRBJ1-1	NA	CASSYLGTEAFF	TGTGCCAGCAGTTATTTGGGCACTGAAGCTTTCTTT
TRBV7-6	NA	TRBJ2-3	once	CASSLGTDTQYF	TGTGCCAGCAGCCTTGGCACAGATACGCAGTATTTT
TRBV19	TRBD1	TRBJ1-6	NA	CASSIGTELNSPLHF	TGTGCCAGTAGTATCGGGACAGAGCTTAATTCACCCCTCCACTTT
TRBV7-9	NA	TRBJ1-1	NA	CASSEVLNTEAFF	TGTGCCAGCAGCGAGGTTTTGAACACTGAAGCTTTCTTT
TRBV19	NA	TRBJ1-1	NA	CASSRDRSETEAFF	TGTGCCAGTAGCCGAGACAGGTCGGAGACTGAAGCTTTCTTT
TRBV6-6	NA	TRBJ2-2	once	CASTLPLPSTGELFF	TGTGCCAGCACTCTCCCCCTCCCAAGCACCGGGGAGCTGTTTTTT
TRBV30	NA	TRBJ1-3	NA	CAWSVISGNTIYF	TGTGCCTGGAGTGTAATTTCTGGAAACACCATATATTTT
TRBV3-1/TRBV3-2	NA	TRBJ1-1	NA	CASSQGGWDTEAFF	TGTGCCAGCAGCCAAGGGGGGTGGGACACTGAAGCTTTCTTT
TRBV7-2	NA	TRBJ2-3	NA	CASSSGGGDTDTQYF	TGTGCCAGCAGCTCGGGCGGGGGCGACACAGATACGCAGTATTTT
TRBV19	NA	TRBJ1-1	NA	CASSKIQGLNTEAFF	TGTGCCAGTAGCAAAATCCAGGGCCTGAACACTGAAGCTTTCTTT
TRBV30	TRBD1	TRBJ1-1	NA	CAWREGQTNTEAFF	TGTGCCTGGAGGGAGGGACAGACGAACACTGAAGCTTTCTTT
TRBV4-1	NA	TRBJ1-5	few	CASSHPGRSNQPQHF	TGCGCCAGCAGCCATCCGGGACGGAGCAATCAGCCCCAGCATTTT
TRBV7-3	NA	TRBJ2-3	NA	CASSLFPGNTDTQYF	TGTGCCAGCAGCTTATTCCCTGGAAACACAGATACGCAGTATTTT